The rows below give T cell receptor beta chains drawn from one sample of a study of T-cell memory formation after mild COVID-19. Via MiXCR, TCRdb re-called the 5' RACE reads, giving one row per CDR3 protein. The sample records a few hundred thousand distinct CDR3 sequences, roughly 21% being singletons. The sequencing sample was made of PBMCs or a T cell subset sorted from them (not recorded which). The receptors derive from an adult woman who had mild COVID-19 (a few samples of this study predate the infection). Cell type and time point are not known. Both conserved end residues are part of each CDR3. The order of the fields is D gene, J gene, clone size, V gene, CDR3 DNA, CDR3 protein. A D gene is named only where the DNA matches it firmly. Where a row states a size, it is once, few, many or the class of an expanded clone; other rows omit it.

>.|TRBJ2-1|.|TRBV19
TGTGCCAGTAGTATCCCGGGACGGCCCTACAATGAGCAGTTCTTC
CASSIPGRPYNEQFF
>TRBD1|TRBJ1-1|.|TRBV7-9
TGTGCCAGCAGCCCATCGACAGGGTGGGGGAACACTGAAGCTTTCTTT
CASSPSTGWGNTEAFF
>TRBD2|TRBJ2-1|few|TRBV7-9
TGTGCCAGCAGCCCCAGGAAAGCGGGAGAATTCTACAATGAGCAGTTCTTC
CASSPRKAGEFYNEQFF
>.|TRBJ2-1|.|TRBV5-5
TGTGCCAGCAGCTGGGACGCGCGGGTAGCCTACAATGAGCAGTTCTTC
CASSWDARVAYNEQFF
>.|TRBJ1-1|few|TRBV6-6
TGTGCCAGCAGTTACGGGTCAGGGGTGGGCACTGAAGCTTTCTTT
CASSYGSGVGTEAFF
>.|TRBJ1-2|.|TRBV18
TGTGCCAGCTCACCTACCGCGGGGGGCGGCTACACCTTC
CASSPTAGGGYTF
>.|TRBJ1-5|.|TRBV12-3/TRBV12-4
TGTGCCAGCAGTCCAGGGTTCAATCAGCCCCAGCATTTT
CASSPGFNQPQHF
>.|TRBJ2-5|few|TRBV20-1
TGCAGTGCTACTTACGGAGGGACAGCGGTGCAAGAGACCCAGTACTTC
CSATYGGTAVQETQYF
>.|TRBJ1-3|.|TRBV6-6
TGTGCCAGCAGTTACTCGGGCCCCTCTGGAAACACCATATATTTT
CASSYSGPSGNTIYF
>.|TRBJ2-1|few|TRBV24-1
TGTGCCACCAGTGACTGGGACTTGCCCCCCGGTGAGCAGTTCTTC
CATSDWDLPPGEQFF